The entry that follows covers one T cell receptor beta chain sequence. In this sample, this clone turned up a few times. No antigen is known for it. No quality values exist for individual bases; no much larger clone is one base distant. The sample comes from a study of beta chain features in type 1 diabetes (dated by TCRdb to between 2017 and 2018). With respect to the entire study: Mean age, gender distribution, total cell number and subset yield did not differ between patients and healthy donors. Across all samples, about 110 million sorted cells were examined, and cell number per subset correlated strongly with RNA yield. In the study, recently diagnosed type 1 diabetes patients and matched healthy donors were compared on the TCRB repertoires of their sorted circulating CD4+ T cell subsets. Naive and central memory subsets were obtained from all 30 or so donors, but regulatory and stem cell-like memory subsets were isolated from only 8 patients and 8 healthy donors.

From each donor, a single peripheral blood sample of about 100 mL on average was drawn into heparinised tubes. A BD FACSAria II was used to sort naive, central memory, regulatory and stem cell-like memory CD4+ T cells with a panel that included CD45RO, CCR7, CD25, CD127, CD95 and CD27. Every sorted population had a purity above 95%. PBMCs were separated immediately by Lymphoprep density gradient centrifugation and were stained directly, without being cultured. So that batch effects would be minimized, each experiment stained and sorted samples in pairs, pairing one healthy donor with one patient. Here V drops 6 bases and J drops 4 bases, and the junction holds 4 bases not matched to any gene. CDR1 SGHAT and CDR2 FQDESV are derived from the germline V gene (reference sequence). The CDR3 covers 14 residues, taking in both the cysteine and the phenylalanine. CDR3 DNA is the only sequence kept; it has 42 bases, read in frame from the first base.

Findings and caveats that apply to the study as a whole: Naive, central memory and regulatory TCRB repertoires appeared more similar among patients than among healthy donors. Patients with type 1 diabetes made fewer insertions and deleted more nucleotides at VDJ recombination sites, implying thymic rearrangement abnormalities. Because the HLA sub-analyses included only small numbers of individuals, any influence of HLA type on TCRB rearrangement was left unresolved. Because cDNA was sequenced instead of genomic DNA, highly expressing activated cells could be over-represented, though the groups showed no difference in activation or CD3 levels. Type 1 diabetes patients showed a moderate but significant shortening of TCRB CDR3 length in all four CD4+ subsets. PCR may preferentially amplify shorter templates, but because patient and control samples were amplified and corrected together, any resulting skew would affect both groups equally.

The entire isolated RNA was reverse transcribed using the High Capacity cDNA Reverse Transcription Kit, and thus expressed TCRB transcripts were sequenced. Deep immunoSEQ sequencing was applied to naive, central memory and regulatory T cell samples, giving an average of roughly 3.3 million total reads per sample. Sorted cells were lysed in RLT buffer and RNA was extracted with DNase-treated RNeasy Micro or Mini kits, depending on cell number. To prevent cross-contamination, each cell subset was processed individually, whereas patient and healthy donor samples were processed jointly. TCRB sequences were amplified from cDNA with the immunoSEQ multiplex PCR, producing 87-bp fragments spanning the CDR3 region. Sequencing of the amplicons was done on the Illumina HiSeq platform. Concerning the study's data processing: Synthetic template baselines were used to correct PCR bias computationally, reads within Hamming distance 2 were collapsed together, and singletons that could not be merged were discarded. Reads were aligned against IMGT so that V, D and J genes, CDR3 length and insertions or deletions at six rearrangement sites could be assigned. Clonotype counts were normalized to sorted cell number within each subset before computing true diversity and Gini coefficients with the tcR R package. Repertoire sharing was quantified using the overlap coefficient calculated on TCRB nucleotide sequences. Out-of-frame TCRB sequences from naive cells were analyzed to stand in for the pre-selection repertoire. TCRdb obtained this table from immuneACCESS and retained in-frame rearrangements with V and J assigned. These tables miss some clones; where compared with another copy, unresolved V genes account for less than half of the shortfall, and the remainder is unexplained. V and J calls plus clone size are reproduced from that table; the DNA served to infer D and trimming. A total of hundreds of thousands of clones appear in this sample, roughly 13% of them only once. Of the sample, 0.022% falls within the top ten clones.

This sequence uses TRBV11-1 and TRBJ2-3; 10 bases in the middle match TRBD2. This sequence originates from a man aged 18 to 29 with type 1 diabetes. Sequences were obtained from naive CD4+ T cells from blood. What the cell subset or site label conveys for this sample: true naive CD4+ T cells. In nucleotide form, the sequence is TGTGCCAGCAGGGTAGGGACTAGCGCAGATACGCAGTATTTT. Its protein product is CASRVGTSADTQYF.